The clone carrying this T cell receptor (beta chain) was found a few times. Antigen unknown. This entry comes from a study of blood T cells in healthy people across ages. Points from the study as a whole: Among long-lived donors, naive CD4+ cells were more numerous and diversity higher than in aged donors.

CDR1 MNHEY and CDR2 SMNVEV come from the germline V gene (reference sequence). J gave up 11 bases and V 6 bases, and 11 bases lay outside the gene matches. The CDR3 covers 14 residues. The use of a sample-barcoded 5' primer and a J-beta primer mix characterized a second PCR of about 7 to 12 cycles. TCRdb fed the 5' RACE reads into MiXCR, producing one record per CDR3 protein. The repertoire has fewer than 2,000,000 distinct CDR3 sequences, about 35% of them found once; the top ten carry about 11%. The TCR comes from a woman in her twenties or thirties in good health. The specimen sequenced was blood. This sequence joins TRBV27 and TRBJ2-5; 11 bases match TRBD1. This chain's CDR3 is CASRPGQGAGEQYF. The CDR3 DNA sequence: TGTGCCAGCAGACCCGGACAGGGGGCGGGAGAGCAGTACTTC.